The rows below give T cell receptor beta chains drawn from one sample of a study of vaccination and CD4 T cells after COVID-19. For these receptors, no antigen is known. TCRdb ran MiXCR on the PCR reads and lists one entry per CDR3 protein. The table has fewer than 16,000 distinct CDR3 sequences, about 53% seen once. The specimen sequenced was CD4+ T cells from blood, cultured in vitro. The origin of the receptors is a human donor who had recovered from COVID-19. CDR3s include the opening cysteine and the closing phenylalanine or tryptophan. The D gene is left open where the match is weak. Not every row has a clone size; where given, it reads once, few, many or a size class.

clone_size | j_call | v_call | cdr3_length | d_call | cdr3_aa | cdr3_nt
- | TRBJ2-3 | TRBV24-1 | 16 | TRBD1 | CATSEAGQGFTDTQYF | TGTGCCACCAGTGAGGCCGGACAGGGCTTCACAGATACGCAGTATTTT
- | TRBJ2-1 | TRBV7-2 | 12 | TRBD1 | CASSLTGERQFF | TGTGCCAGCAGCTTGACAGGGGAGCGGCAGTTCTTC
- | TRBJ2-7 | TRBV20-1 | 13 | - | CSPKRVSSYEQYF | TGCAGTCCGAAGCGGGTTAGCTCCTACGAGCAGTACTTC
once | TRBJ1-2 | TRBV20-1 | 12 | - | CSAREAGHGYTF | TGCAGTGCTAGAGAGGCAGGGCATGGCTACACCTTC
once | TRBJ1-2 | TRBV12-3/TRBV12-4 | 13 | TRBD1 | CASSPDRGYGYTF | TGTGCCAGCAGCCCGGACAGGGGCTATGGCTACACCTTC
- | TRBJ2-1 | TRBV10-2 | 17 | - | CASSEPGLRGLYNEQFF | TGCGCCAGCAGTGAGCCAGGACTAAGGGGCCTTTACAATGAGCAGTTCTTC
few | TRBJ1-1 | TRBV6-5 | 16 | - | CASSYLHRTGNTEAFF | TGTGCCAGCAGTTACTTACACAGAACGGGTAACACTGAAGCTTTCTTT
- | TRBJ2-3 | TRBV5-1 | 15 | TRBD1 | CASSLSGTGADTQYF | TGCGCCAGCAGCTTGTCCGGGACAGGGGCAGATACGCAGTATTTT
- | TRBJ1-2 | TRBV2 | 13 | TRBD1 | CASRGTGLNVYTF | TGTGCCAGCCGGGGGACAGGTTTAAACGTCTACACCTTC
- | TRBJ2-1 | TRBV7-6 | 13 | TRBD1 | CASSPDRGDEQFF | TGTGCCAGCAGCCCCGACAGGGGCGATGAGCAGTTCTTC
- | TRBJ2-5 | TRBV20-1 | 14 | - | CSARDWSVQETQYF | TGCAGTGCTAGAGATTGGAGCGTCCAAGAGACCCAGTACTTC
- | TRBJ2-7 | TRBV6-1 | 14 | TRBD2 | CASGQRGVLYEQYF | TGTGCCAGCGGCCAGCGGGGGGTCCTCTACGAGCAGTACTTC
once | TRBJ1-3 | TRBV7-2 | 15 | - | CASSFGGFGGNTIYF | TGTGCCAGCAGCTTTGGTGGGTTTGGTGGAAACACCATATATTTT
few | TRBJ1-2 | TRBV19 | 17 | - | CASSSRSSRAEGYGYTF | TGTGCCAGTAGTAGTCGCTCGTCAAGGGCGGAAGGGTATGGCTACACCTTC
few | TRBJ1-1 | TRBV29-1 | 15 | - | CSVGGFSGLDTEAFF | TGCAGCGTTGGAGGGTTTTCAGGGTTGGACACTGAAGCTTTCTTT
- | TRBJ1-3 | TRBV4-2 | 14 | TRBD1 | CASSPRDRVNTIYF | TGTGCCAGCAGCCCCCGGGACAGGGTAAACACCATATATTTT
few | TRBJ1-6 | TRBV11-1 | 13 | - | CASSFLRGSPLHF | TGTGCCAGCAGCTTCTTGAGGGGTTCACCCCTCCACTTT
- | TRBJ1-2 | TRBV5-6 | 12 | - | CASSARLYGYTF | TGTGCCAGCAGCGCGCGTCTATATGGCTACACCTTC
- | TRBJ2-7 | TRBV20-1 | 13 | - | CSARDGRAYEQYF | TGCAGTGCTAGAGACGGACGGGCCTACGAGCAGTACTTC
once | TRBJ2-1 | TRBV5-1 | 14 | - | CASSAGTLGNEQFF | TGCGCCAGCAGCGCCGGGACCCTCGGCAATGAGCAGTTCTTC
- | TRBJ2-5 | TRBV7-9 | 12 | - | CASSFGGETQYF | TGTGCCAGCAGCTTTGGGGGGGAGACCCAGTACTTC
- | TRBJ2-3 | TRBV12-3/TRBV12-4 | 21 | TRBD2 | CASSFSRAPGLALLGTDTQYF | TGTGCCAGCAGTTTCAGCCGGGCCCCGGGACTAGCGCTTCTGGGCACAGATACGCAGTATTTT
few | TRBJ1-6 | TRBV20-1 | 14 | - | CSASYSDRFSPLHF | TGCAGTGCTAGTTACTCAGACAGGTTTTCACCCCTCCACTTT
- | TRBJ2-7 | TRBV27 | 15 | TRBD1 | CASRGPGQGSYEQYF | TGTGCCAGCAGAGGACCGGGACAGGGGTCATACGAGCAGTACTTC
- | TRBJ1-1 | TRBV28 | 13 | - | CASSLRDNTEAFF | TGTGCCAGCAGTTTACGAGATAACACTGAAGCTTTCTTT
few | TRBJ1-1 | TRBV27 | 16 | TRBD1 | CASRTDGDRGTSEAFF | TGTGCCAGCAGGACAGACGGGGACAGGGGAACTTCTGAAGCTTTCTTT
- | TRBJ2-4 | TRBV20-1 | 17 | TRBD2 | CSARDPSGDLAKNIQYF | TGCAGTGCTAGAGATCCTAGCGGGGACTTAGCCAAAAACATTCAGTACTTC
- | TRBJ1-5 | TRBV7-9 | 13 | - | CASSSDRGQPQHF | TGTGCCAGCAGCTCCGACCGGGGACAGCCCCAGCATTTT
- | TRBJ1-4 | TRBV7-9 | 15 | - | CASSLTPRGGEKLFF | TGTGCCAGCAGCTTAACCCCCAGGGGAGGTGAAAAACTGTTTTTT
- | TRBJ1-1 | TRBV5-1 | 13 | TRBD1 | CASSVMDRSEAFF | TGCGCCAGCAGCGTAATGGACAGGTCCGAAGCTTTCTTT